The 22 T cell receptor beta chains below come from one sample, sequenced in a study of CD8+ T cells in alopecia areata. RNA, once extracted, was reverse transcribed into cDNA for use as the sequencing template. Clones were sequenced by immunoSEQ multiplex PCR, and TCRdb holds only the in-frame ones, with some missing. The sample consists of 150,000 to 200,000 clones, about 60% of them appearing once. Sequenced material: CD4+ T cells sorted from blood, taken at week 0. These receptors all come from a human donor with alopecia areata.

As for this clone: At one end, the junction sequence differs from germline, possibly due to a read error. The rearrangement joins TRBV7-7 to TRBJ2-5, with a possible D match to TRBD2 (5 bases). Germline loops: CDR1 SSHAT, CDR2 FNYEAQ (reference sequence). CDR3 length equals 14 residues. The CDR3 is CASSSSGLQETQYF. The CDR3 region has the DNA TGTGCTAGCAGCTCGTCCGGACTCCAAGAGACCCAGTACTTC.

This clone was counted between two and nine times. The chain recombines TRBV29-1 with TRBJ1-1; D is perhaps TRBD1 (6 bases). Trimming cost V 4 bases and J 0 bases, with 12 bases left between them. The CDR3 extends over 14 amino acids. Germline CDR1 is SQVTM and CDR2 is ANQGSEA. CDR3: CSVGDRSLNTEAFF. The CDR3 DNA reads TGCAGCGTTGGAGACAGGTCGTTGAACACTGAAGCTTTCTTT.

The rearrangement uses TRBV5-6 and TRBJ2-7, with a weak D call TRBD1 (5 bases). This CDR3 is built from 16 residues. V lost 2 bases and J 2 bases, leaving 17 bases between the germline ends. Germline assignment: CDR1 SGHDT and CDR2 YYEEEE. The CDR3, as DNA: TGTGCCAGCAGCTTTAATCCCCAGGGCAGGGCCTACGAGCAGTACTTC. Its translation is CASSFNPQGRAYEQYF.

V gene TRBV4-1 combines with J gene TRBJ2-5, with a possible D match to TRBD2 (5 bases). This CDR3 region has 16 residues. CDR1 is MGHRA, CDR2 YSYEKL, per germline. Trimming took 1 base from V and 4 from J, leaving 16 bases between them. The CDR3 protein is CASSQGTGSRGETQYF. The CDR3 DNA is TGCGCCAGCAGCCAAGGAACGGGAAGCCGGGGAGAGACCCAGTACTTC.

V is TRBV5-1 and J is TRBJ2-1; 8 bases are a match to TRBD2. J lost 6 bases, V lost 4 bases, and 12 bases had no gene match. Looked up from germline, CDR1 is SGHRS and CDR2 is YFSETQ. This CDR3 has 16 amino acids. The CDR3 coding sequence is TGCGCCAGCAGCCCCCTTTCGTCTACTAGCGGCAATGAGCAGTTCTTC. Amino acids: CASSPLSSTSGNEQFF.

The chain is built from TRBV9 and TRBJ1-2; 7 bases are shared with TRBD1. CDR1 and CDR2 (germline): SGDLS, YYNGEE. With 4 bases clipped from V and 2 bases from J, the junction kept 8 bases outside the gene matches. This CDR3 comprises 15 residues. CDR3 amino acids: CASSPDREPNYGYTF. The CDR3 nucleotides are TGTGCCAGCAGCCCCGACAGGGAGCCCAACTATGGCTACACCTTC.

V is TRBV5-1 and J is TRBJ1-6; 11 positions match TRBD1. The CDR3 covers 14 residues. The germline CDR1 and CDR2 sequences are SGHRS and YFSETQ. The J segment lost 12 bases and the V segment lost 4 bases, leaving 6 bases of the junction unmatched. The chain's CDR3 is CASSAGQGEQPLHF. CDR3 in DNA: TGCGCCAGCAGCGCGGGACAGGGGGAGCAACCCCTCCACTTT.

This chain links TRBV15 with TRBJ2-7, with D perhaps matching TRBD2 (6 bases). The CDR3 totals 14 residues. Germline CDR1 reads LNHNV; CDR2 reads YYDKDF (reference sequence). V was cut by 0 bases and J by 6 bases, with 12 bases left in between. CDR3 sequence: CATSRDSEGTEQYF. The CDR3 nucleotides read TGTGCCACCAGCAGAGATTCGGAGGGCACCGAGCAGTACTTC.

This sequence joins TRBV29-1 and TRBJ2-5, with 8 bases matching TRBD1. The germline V gene has CDR1 SQVTM and CDR2 ANQGSEA. J gave up 4 bases and V 6 bases, and 10 bases lay outside the gene matches. The CDR3 runs 14 residues. The CDR3 nucleotides are TGCAGCGTCGCTGGACAGGGAATGGGAGAGACCCAGTACTTC. Translated: CSVAGQGMGETQYF.

The V gene is TRBV4-2, the J gene TRBJ2-7; perhaps TRBD1 as D (6 bases). In germline, CDR1 is LGHNA, CDR2 YNFKEQ. CDR3 size: 14 residues. V gave up 4 bases and J gave up 2 bases, with 12 bases separating them. Written as DNA, the CDR3 is TGTGCCAGCAGCCGGGGACAACTAACCTACGAGCAGTACTTC. Amino acid sequence: CASSRGQLTYEQYF.

V and J are TRBV15 and TRBJ1-1, with D uncertain. Trimming pared 3 bases from V and 0 bases from J, leaving 8 bases between. Germline V lookup: CDR1 LNHNV, CDR2 YYDKDF (reference sequence). The CDR3 loop spans 14 amino acids. This CDR3 is CATSSSHLNTEAFF. The CDR3 region has the DNA TGTGCCACCAGCAGTTCACACCTGAACACTGAAGCTTTCTTT.

The chain uses TRBV5-1 and TRBJ1-6; D unclear. The CDR3 length is 13 residues. The V and J ends lost 6 bases and 3 bases respectively, with 7 bases between them. In germline, CDR1 is SGHRS, CDR2 YFSETQ. DNA of the CDR3: TGCGCCAGCATGGAAGGCTATAATTCACCCCTCCACTTT. Translated, it gives CASMEGYNSPLHF.

The chain is built from TRBV4-2 and TRBJ1-6; D is ambiguous. The CDR3 covers 14 residues. CDR1 and CDR2 from the germline V gene are LGHNA and YNFKEQ. V was pared by 0 bases and J by 9 bases, with 9 bases between. The CDR3 bases are TGTGCCAGCAGCCAAGACAGGAGTGTTTCACCCCTCCACTTT. Translating it yields CASSQDRSVSPLHF.

V usage is TRBV19 and J usage is TRBJ1-5; tentative D call: TRBD1 (6 bases). The germline V gene has CDR1 LNHDA and CDR2 SQIVND (reference sequence). This CDR3 region has 19 residues. V gave up 3 bases and J gave up 4 bases, with 25 bases separating them. In DNA form, the CDR3 reads TGTGCCAGTAGTATGGTCCCGAGGGGGGCCCGGATAGGGAATCAGCCCCAGCATTTT. Translating gives CASSMVPRGARIGNQPQHF. The whole variable domain, remainder taken from reference TRBV19 and TRBJ1-5, is DGGITQSPKYLFRKEGQNVTLSCEQNLNHDAMYWYRQDPGQGLRLIYYSQIVNDFQKGDIAEGYSVSREKKESFPLTVTSAQKNPTAFYLCASSMVPRGARIGNQPQHFGDGTRLSIL.

The gene calls are TRBV7-9 and TRBJ2-1; TRBD2 might be the D (6 bases). Germline V gene lookup returns CDR1 SEHNR and CDR2 FQNEAQ (reference sequence). The CDR3 is made up of 14 amino acids. The V gene lost 7 bases and the J gene lost 2 bases, with 12 bases spanning the gap. The CDR3 is CASNGGITYNEQFF. For the CDR3, the DNA is TGTGCCAGCAATGGGGGGATCACCTACAATGAGCAGTTCTTC.

J is TRBJ2-5 and V is TRBV7-2; D is ambiguous. The CDR3 sequence is 15 residues long. CDR1 SGHTA and CDR2 FQGNSA come from the germline V gene. Trimming left V 2 bases short and J 3 bases short, with 13 bases between. For the CDR3, the DNA is TGTGCCAGCAGCTTAAGCCGTTACGCGAAAGAGACCCAGTACTTC. This gives the protein CASSLSRYAKETQYF.

Note on this clone: The sample has other DNA sequences that encode this CDR3 too. The genes are TRBV28 and TRBJ2-3; a possible D gene is TRBD2 (5 bases). The CDR3 contains 13 residues. The V gene lost 2 bases and the J gene lost 4 bases, with 7 bases spanning the gap. Germline loops: CDR1 MDHEN, CDR2 SYDVKM. Here the CDR3 reads CASSLGGPDTQYF. The CDR3 DNA sequence: TGTGCCAGCAGTTTAGGAGGACCAGATACGCAGTATTTT.

This clone was picked up one time. This chain connects TRBV2 to TRBJ1-1; no definite D call. V lost 7 bases, J lost 3 bases, and 6 bases lay in between. Germline CDR1 and CDR2: SNHLY and FYNNEI. This CDR3 has 11 residues. CDR3 nucleotides: TGTGCCAGCACCCCGGACACTGAAGCTTTCTTT. Translation: CASTPDTEAFF. The whole variable domain, filled in from reference TRBV2 and TRBJ1-1, reads EPEVTQTPSHQVTQMGQEVILRCVPISNHLYFYWYRQILGQKVEFLVSFYNNEISEKSEIFDDQFSVERPDGSNFTLKIRSTKLEDSAMYFCASTPDTEAFFGQGTRLTVV.

J is TRBJ1-2 and V is TRBV7-9; 7 positions agree with TRBD1. CDR1 and CDR2 from the germline V gene are SEHNR and FQNEAQ (reference sequence). The CDR3 length is 14 residues. The J segment lost 7 bases and the V segment lost 5 bases, leaving 10 bases of the junction unmatched. The CDR3 spells CASSPRQGIFGYTF. In nucleotides, the CDR3 is TGTGCCAGCAGCCCACGACAGGGAATCTTTGGCTACACCTTC.

Notes on this clone: A read error may produce the germline difference seen at one junction end. J is TRBJ2-3 and V is TRBV7-7; perhaps D is TRBD1 or TRBD2 (5 bases each). The CDR3 runs to 13 residues. The germline V gene encodes CDR1 SSHAT and CDR2 FNYEAQ (reference sequence). In DNA form, the CDR3 reads TGTGCTAGCAGCTCGGGGCACACAGATACGCAGTATTTT. Translated, it gives CASSSGHTDTQYF. Based on the CDR3 plus reference TRBV7-7 and TRBJ2-3, the full variable domain is GAGVSQSPRYKVTKRGQDVTLRCDPISSHATLYWYQQALGQGPEFLTYFNYEAQPDKSGLPSDRFSAERPEGSISTLTIQRTEQRDSAMYRCASSSGHTDTQYFGPGTRLTVL.

V is TRBV30 and J is TRBJ2-7; D is perhaps TRBD2 (6 bases). CDR3 length equals 12 residues. Per the germline V gene, CDR1 is GTSNPN and CDR2 is SVGIG (reference sequence). The V gene lost 1 base and the J gene lost 3 bases, with 7 bases spanning the gap. CDR3 in DNA: TGTGCCTGGAGTGCCGGGAGCTACGAGCAGTACTTC. Its protein is CAWSAGSYEQYF.

The chain uses TRBV7-2 and TRBJ2-7; D possibly corresponds to TRBD1 (5 bases). Trimming removed 4 bases at V and 3 bases at J, with 10 bases between. Per germline, CDR1 SGHTA and CDR2 FQGNSA. This CDR3 spans 13 amino acids. Here the CDR3 reads CASSYRQNYEQYF. CDR3 bases: TGTGCCAGCAGCTATCGACAGAACTACGAGCAGTACTTC.